This entry describes one T cell receptor beta chain. This entry is derived from a study of human T cells and chemical hapten exposure. The length of the CDR3 is 16 residues. Germline CDR1 is SGHVS and CDR2 is FQNEAQ. V was pared by 5 bases and J by 0 bases, with 8 bases of the junction left unmatched. The sample's time point: pre-sensitization, week 0. Stated treatment: therapeutic diphenylcyclopropenone sensitization with weekly scalp DPC. At every patch-test visit, blood was drawn before the patch test was applied. TCRdb used MiXCR to reprocess the RACE reads, holding one entry per CDR3 protein. In the table there are about 85,000 distinct CDR3 sequences, 8.5% to 9% of which are singletons.

Material: whole blood, obtained in connection with sensitization to the hapten diphenylcyclopropenone (DPC). The rearrangement links TRBV7-8 to TRBJ2-3; 7 bases match TRBD1. The receptor was derived from a man aged 35-49 years with alopecia areata. Some clones in this sample may be carry-over from other donors' samples. The CDR3 region is CASSKWTGQSTDTQYF. The CDR3 DNA follows: TGTGCCAGCAGCAAATGGACAGGCCAGAGCACAGATACGCAGTATTTT.